Below are 17 T cell receptor beta chains sequenced from a single sample in a study of T-cell reconstitution after alpha-beta-depleted transplantation in children. Molecular barcoding with unique molecular identifiers was used for the TCRbeta library. TCRdb recomputed calls from the PCR reads with MiXCR, one row per CDR3 protein. This table holds about a million distinct CDR3 sequences, about 29% found once. The sample consisted of PBMCs, mostly from graft donor cells, taken 360 days after TCRalphabeta/CD19-depleted stem cell transplant. These receptors came from a boy in the first two years of life who had a stem cell transplant for SCID, so the T cells may come from the graft donor.

CDR3 DNA sequence: TGCAGTGCTGCCGGGCGCATGAACACTGAAGCTTTCTTT. Residues: CSAAGRMNTEAFF. The rearrangement joins TRBV20-1 to TRBJ1-1; no reliable D call. Germline V gene sequence: CDR1 DFQATT, CDR2 SNEGSKA (reference sequence). V shed 5 bases and J shed 0 bases, with 10 bases lying between them. This CDR3 is 13 amino acids long.

A few counts support this clonotype. The chain carries TRBV18 and TRBJ2-7; possibly TRBD1 for D (5 bases). CDR3 length: 14 amino acids. Germline V CDR1 and CDR2: KGHSH, LQKENI. Trimming shortened V by 0 bases and J by 2 bases, and 8 bases separated the two germline ends. CDR3 protein: CASSPPQGTYEQYF. For the CDR3, the DNA is TGTGCCAGCTCACCACCTCAGGGCACCTACGAGCAGTACTTC.

V is TRBV20-1 and J is TRBJ2-1; 8 bases map to TRBD1. The CDR3 extends over 15 amino acids. From germline, CDR1 is DFQATT and CDR2 SNEGSKA (reference sequence). Trimming removed 3 bases from V and 2 bases from J; junction bases left unmatched: 6. The CDR3 nucleotides are TGCAGTGCTAGGATTACAGGGGGGACCTACAATGAGCAGTTCTTC. Translation gives CSARITGGTYNEQFF.

This clonotype occurred a few times. The chain joins TRBV5-1 to TRBJ2-5, with a tentative D call TRBD1 (5 bases). Looked up from germline, CDR1 is SGHRS and CDR2 is YFSETQ. The CDR3 extends over 14 amino acids. V dropped 2 bases and J dropped 2 bases, with 10 bases sitting between them. As DNA, the CDR3 is TGCGCCAGCAGCTTAACGGCAGGGCAAGAGACCCAGTACTTC. This gives the protein CASSLTAGQETQYF. Supplemented by reference TRBV5-1 and TRBJ2-5, the full variable domain reads KAGVTQTPRYLIKTRGQQVTLSCSPISGHRSVSWYQQTPGQGLQFLFEYFSETQRNKGNFPGRFSGRQFSNSRSEMNVSTLELGDSALYLCASSLTAGQETQYFGPGTRLLVL.

The J gene is TRBJ2-1, the V gene TRBV7-2; weak D call: TRBD1 (5 bases). The CDR3 is made up of 16 amino acids. Trimming shortened V by 5 bases and J by 2 bases, and 16 bases separated the two germline ends. CDR1 is SGHTA and CDR2 is FQGNSA in the germline V gene. The CDR3 loop is CASSLQGSFTYNEQFF. In DNA form, the CDR3 reads TGTGCCAGCAGCCTTCAGGGAAGTTTTACCTACAATGAGCAGTTCTTC.

This rearrangement joins TRBV4-2 to TRBJ2-7, with 8 bases identical to TRBD2. V lost 5 bases to trimming and J lost 0 bases; unmatched junction nucleotides: 9. From germline, CDR1 is LGHNA and CDR2 YNFKEQ. This CDR3 has 16 amino acids. The CDR3 loop reads CASSVGERGNSYEQYF. CDR3 sequence (DNA): TGTGCCAGCAGCGTGGGGGAGCGGGGGAACTCCTACGAGCAGTACTTC.

This clonotype was observed a handful of times. V is TRBV12-3 or TRBV12-4 and J is TRBJ2-1; D is uncertain. The length of the CDR3 is 14 residues. The germline V and J ends were trimmed by 5 bases and 9 bases, with 17 bases remaining between them. DNA of the CDR3: TGTGCCAGCAGTCTTAGAAAGTCTGGTGGTGAGCAGTTCTTC. Residues: CASSLRKSGGEQFF.

A few counts support this clonotype. The V call is TRBV29-1, the J call TRBJ2-7; the D gene could be TRBD1 or TRBD2 (6 bases each). Per the germline V gene, CDR1 is SQVTM and CDR2 is ANQGSEA. CDR3 size: 12 residues. CDR3 nucleotides: TGCACCGGAGGGGACACACGCAACGAGCAGTACTTC. It codes for CTGGDTRNEQYF.

This clonotype was found a few times. This chain uses TRBV6-1 with TRBJ2-3; D is tentatively TRBD1 or TRBD2 (6 bases each). The CDR3 loop spans 15 amino acids. CDR1 MNHNS and CDR2 SASEGT come from the germline V gene. V was clipped by 6 bases and J by 0 bases, with 13 bases between them. The DNA of the CDR3 is TGTGCCAGCAGACTAGGGGGGCTGAGCACAGATACGCAGTATTTT. It translates to CASRLGGLSTDTQYF.

V gene TRBV27 combines with J gene TRBJ2-3; 12 bases fit TRBD1. The V gene's germline CDR1 is MNHEY and CDR2 SMNVEV (reference sequence). The CDR3 spans 18 residues. V trimming: 5 bases; J trimming: 5 bases; junction bases outside the gene matches: 14. The CDR3 nucleotides are TGTGCCAGCAGTCCCGGGACAGGGGGCGAGGGGTACAAAGATACGCAGTATTTT. This encodes CASSPGTGGEGYKDTQYF.

The chain recombines TRBV5-1 with TRBJ1-1; D possibly corresponds to TRBD1 (5 bases). This CDR3 has 13 amino acids. The V and J ends lost 4 bases and 8 bases respectively, with 15 bases between them. In germline, CDR1 is SGHRS, CDR2 YFSETQ. CDR3 nucleotide sequence: TGCGCCAGCAGCCTGGGGACCGGCAGGGAAGCTTTCTTT. Its translation: CASSLGTGREAFF.

V gene TRBV29-1 combines with J gene TRBJ2-4, with D unresolved. The germline V gene has CDR1 SQVTM and CDR2 ANQGSEA. The V and J ends lost 4 bases and 0 bases respectively, with 4 bases between them. This CDR3 region has 12 residues. The CDR3 sequence: CSVAGAKNIQYF. For the CDR3, the DNA is TGCAGCGTTGCTGGAGCCAAAAACATTCAGTACTTC.

This clonotype has a single count. This chain connects TRBV3-1 to TRBJ2-5, with 7 bases that match TRBD1. V was clipped by 4 bases and J by 1 base; unmatched bases: 6. The CDR3 runs to 15 residues. Germline values: CDR1 LGHDT, CDR2 YNNKEL (reference sequence). CDR3 in amino acids: CASSPTGRFQETQYF. The CDR3 DNA sequence: TGTGCCAGCAGCCCGACAGGGCGATTCCAAGAGACCCAGTACTTC.

This clonotype was picked up a small number of times. This rearrangement joins TRBV7-2 to TRBJ1-2; 8 bases are a match to TRBD1. Looked up from germline, CDR1 is SGHTA and CDR2 is FQGNSA. Unmatched junction bases numbered 11, after V lost 5 bases and J lost 6 bases. There are 15 residues in the CDR3. The CDR3 sequence: CASSPTLGQGDGYTF. Written as DNA, the CDR3 is TGTGCCAGCAGCCCGACCCTAGGACAGGGTGATGGCTACACCTTC.

The chain combines TRBV6-2 or TRBV6-3 with TRBJ2-7; 14 positions match TRBD2. This CDR3 spans 15 amino acids. CDR1 and CDR2 (germline): MNHEY, SVGEGT. With V trimmed by 5 bases and J by 0 bases, 0 bases remained unmatched. In DNA form, the CDR3 reads TGTGCCAGCAGTGGACTAGCGGGGGGCTCCTACGAGCAGTACTTC. The encoded protein is CASSGLAGGSYEQYF.

This clonotype was counted a single time. This chain links TRBV6-1 with TRBJ1-6; 10 nucleotides match TRBD1. The CDR3 runs 16 residues. J lost 2 bases, V lost 6 bases, and 4 bases had no gene match. Looked up from germline, CDR1 is MNHNS and CDR2 is SASEGT. The CDR3 nucleotides are TGTGCCAGCAGCTCCGGGACAGGGGCCTATAATTCACCCCTCCACTTT. This codes for CASSSGTGAYNSPLHF.

The chain has TRBV4-3 and TRBJ2-5, with D unclear. CDR1 and CDR2 (germline): LGHNA, YSLEER. CDR3 size: 14 residues. Trimming took off 4 bases at V and 3 bases at J, with 12 bases between the two ends. The CDR3 DNA sequence: TGCGCCAGCAGCCCCTCGGCTAGAAAAGAGACCCAGTACTTC. Its protein product is CASSPSARKETQYF.